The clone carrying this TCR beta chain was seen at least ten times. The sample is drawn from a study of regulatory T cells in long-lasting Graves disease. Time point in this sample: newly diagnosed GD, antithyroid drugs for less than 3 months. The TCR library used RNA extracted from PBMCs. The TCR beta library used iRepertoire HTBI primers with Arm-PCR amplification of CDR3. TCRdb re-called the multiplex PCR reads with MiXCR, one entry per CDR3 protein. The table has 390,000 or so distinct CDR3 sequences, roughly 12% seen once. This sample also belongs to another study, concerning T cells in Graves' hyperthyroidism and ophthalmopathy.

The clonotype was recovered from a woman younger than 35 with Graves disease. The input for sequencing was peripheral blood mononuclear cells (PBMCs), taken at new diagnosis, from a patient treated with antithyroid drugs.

CDR3 residues: CASTNRGNQPQHF. CDR3 nucleotides: TGTGCCAGCACTAACAGGGGGAATCAGCCCCAGCATTTT. V usage is TRBV2 and J usage is TRBJ1-5, with TRBD1 matching 8 bases. The CDR3 extends over 13 amino acids. The V segment lost 7 bases and the J segment 4 bases; nucleotides outside the gene matches: 3. The germline V gene encodes CDR1 SNHLY and CDR2 FYNNEI.